These 8 T cell receptor beta chains came from one sample sequenced in a study of control samples from healthy donors and cancer patients. Profiling relied on immunoSEQ multiplex PCR, and the TCRdb table lists in-frame clones only, not all of them. The sample yields nearly 200,000 clones, approximately 91% seen once. The sample was blood. The receptors come from a man between 25 and 39 years old in good health.

J is TRBJ2-1 and V is TRBV6-5; 10 nucleotides line up with TRBD2. CDR3 length: 14 residues. Per the germline V gene, CDR1 is MNHEY and CDR2 is SVGAGI. The trim removed 4 bases at V and 9 bases at J, leaving 6 bases unmatched. This chain's CDR3 is CASSFKRGGVEQFF. Written as DNA, the CDR3 is TGTGCCAGCAGTTTCAAGCGGGGGGGCGTTGAGCAGTTCTTC.

In nucleotides, the CDR3 is TGCGCCAGCAGCTTGGGACTAGCGGGGGCCAATGAGCAGTTCTTC. Protein: CASSLGLAGANEQFF. This chain uses TRBV5-1 with TRBJ2-1; 12 bases map to TRBD2. Germline CDR1 reads SGHRS; CDR2 reads YFSETQ. J gave up 6 bases and V 0 bases, and 1 base lay outside the gene matches. This CDR3 contains 15 residues. Supplemented by reference TRBV5-1 and TRBJ2-1, the full variable domain reads KAGVTQTPRYLIKTRGQQVTLSCSPISGHRSVSWYQQTPGQGLQFLFEYFSETQRNKGNFPGRFSGRQFSNSRSEMNVSTLELGDSALYLCASSLGLAGANEQFFGPGTRLTVL.

This CDR3 is CASGLVLGTGSTDTQYF. CDR3 coding DNA: TGTGCTAGTGGTTTGGTATTAGGGACAGGGTCAACAGATACGCAGTATTTT. This sequence joins TRBV12-5 and TRBJ2-3; 9 positions match TRBD1. Trimming removed 0 bases from V and 3 bases from J; junction bases left unmatched: 7. CDR1 is LGHNT and CDR2 is FRNRAP in the germline V gene. The CDR3 has 17 residues.

V and J are TRBV6-5 and TRBJ2-7; possible D gene TRBD2, 6 bases. This CDR3 has 16 amino acids. Trimming took 0 bases from V and 3 from J, leaving 15 bases between them. Germline-derived CDR1 and CDR2 are MNHEY and SVGAGI. DNA for the CDR3: TGTGCCAGCAGTTACTCGACTGTGCAGGGAGGCTACGAGCAGTACTTC. Amino acids: CASSYSTVQGGYEQYF.

This chain joins TRBV7-9 and TRBJ1-1; D unclear. V was clipped by 0 bases and J by 8 bases, with 10 bases between them. The CDR3 runs 13 residues. Germline CDR1 is SEHNR and CDR2 is FQNEAQ (reference sequence). The CDR3: CASSLARLAEAFF. The CDR3 DNA sequence: TGTGCCAGCAGCTTAGCTCGCCTTGCGGAAGCTTTCTTT. The complete variable domain, with remaining parts taken from reference TRBV7-9 and TRBJ1-1, reads DTGVSQNPRHKITKRGQNVTFRCDPISEHNRLYWYRQTLGQGPEFLTYFQNEAQLEKSRLLSDRFSAERPKGSFSTLEIQRTEQGDSAMYLCASSLARLAEAFFGQGTRLTVV.

V and J are TRBV12-3 or TRBV12-4 and TRBJ2-1, with D unresolved. CDR3 length equals 11 residues. Deletions cut 6 bases from V and 7 bases from J, with 7 bases between. CDR3 amino acids: CASSNANEQFF. Here the CDR3 DNA reads TGTGCCAGCAGCAATGCGAATGAGCAGTTCTTC.

The chain employs TRBV6-4 and TRBJ2-7, with 11 positions matching TRBD2. Germline CDR1 MRHNA, CDR2 SNTAGT. V lost 0 bases and J lost 6; bases outside the gene matches: 16. This CDR3 has 19 amino acids. The CDR3: CASSDSIASGGFLGLEQYF. Here the CDR3 DNA reads TGTGCCAGCAGTGACTCGATTGCTAGCGGGGGGTTCCTTGGGCTCGAGCAGTACTTC.

This clone was counted between two and nine times. The chain links TRBV7-2 to TRBJ1-5; D may be TRBD1 (5 bases). Looked up from germline, CDR1 is SGHTA and CDR2 is FQGNSA. Trimming pared 4 bases from V and 4 bases from J, leaving 14 bases between. CDR3 size: 15 residues. The CDR3 region is CASSSQGFGNQPQHF. CDR3 coding DNA: TGTGCCAGCAGCTCTCAGGGCTTCGGAAATCAGCCCCAGCATTTT.